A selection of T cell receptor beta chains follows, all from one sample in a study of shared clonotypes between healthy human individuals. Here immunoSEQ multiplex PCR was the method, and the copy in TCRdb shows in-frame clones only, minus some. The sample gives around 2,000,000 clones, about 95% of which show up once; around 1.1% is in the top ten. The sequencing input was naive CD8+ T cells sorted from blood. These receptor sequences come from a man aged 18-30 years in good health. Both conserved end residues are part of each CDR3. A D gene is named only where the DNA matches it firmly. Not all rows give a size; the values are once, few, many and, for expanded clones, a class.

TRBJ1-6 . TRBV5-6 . CASSEGPNSYNSPLHF TGTGCCAGCAGCGAGGGACCGAACTCCTATAATTCACCCCTCCACTTT
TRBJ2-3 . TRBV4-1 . CASSTGTSTDTQYF TGCGCCAGCAGCACAGGGACGAGTACAGATACGCAGTATTTT
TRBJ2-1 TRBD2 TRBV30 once CAWSVSGSSYNEQFF TGTGCCTGGAGTGTAAGCGGGAGCTCCTACAATGAGCAGTTCTTC
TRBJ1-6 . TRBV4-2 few CASSYQGNSPLHF TGTGCCAGCAGCTACCAGGGGAATTCACCCCTCCACTTT
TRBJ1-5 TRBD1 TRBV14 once CASSQEGLRDRNFYSNQPQHF TGTGCCAGCAGCCAAGAAGGGCTTCGGGACAGGAACTTCTATAGCAATCAGCCCCAGCATTTT
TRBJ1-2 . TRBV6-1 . CASSEAMDGGYGYTF TGTGCCAGCAGTGAAGCGATGGACGGTGGGTATGGCTACACCTTC
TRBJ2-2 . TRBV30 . CAWNQGRTGELFF TGTGCCTGGAACCAGGGACGAACCGGGGAGCTGTTTTTT
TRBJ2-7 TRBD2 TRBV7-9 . CASSLALSGSTEQYF TGTGCCAGCAGCTTAGCACTCAGCGGGAGTACTGAGCAGTACTTC
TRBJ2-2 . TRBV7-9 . CASKPSDWSGRNTGELFF TGTGCCAGCAAGCCCTCGGACTGGTCGGGGCGGAACACCGGGGAGCTGTTTTTT
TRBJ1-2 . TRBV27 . CASSSLDWGGYTF TGTGCCAGCAGTTCCTTGGACTGGGGGGGCTACACCTTC
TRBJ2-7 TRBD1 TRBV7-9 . CASSLASGGFSEQYF TGTGCCAGCAGCTTAGCTTCAGGGGGCTTCAGCGAGCAGTACTTC
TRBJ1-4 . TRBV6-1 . CASRDNEKLFF TGTGCCAGCAGGGATAATGAAAAACTGTTTTTT
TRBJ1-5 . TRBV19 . CASSIGGQPQHF TGTGCCAGTAGTATAGGGGGGCAGCCCCAGCATTTT
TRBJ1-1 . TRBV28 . CASKKTVYGKNEAFF TGTGCCAGTAAAAAGACAGTATACGGGAAAAATGAAGCTTTCTTT
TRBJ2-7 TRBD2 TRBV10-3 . CAISEATSGRSYEQYF TGTGCCATCAGTGAGGCAACTAGCGGGCGAAGTTACGAGCAGTACTTC
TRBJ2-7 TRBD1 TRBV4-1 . CASSQDRVQGGDEQYF TGCGCCAGCAGCCAAGATCGGGTACAGGGGGGCGACGAGCAGTACTTC
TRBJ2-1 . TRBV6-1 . CASTPDLLGNEQFF TGTGCCAGCACACCGGACCTCTTGGGCAATGAGCAGTTCTTC
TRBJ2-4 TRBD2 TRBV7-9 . CASSSAGNIQYF TGTGCCAGCAGCTCAGCGGGGAACATTCAGTACTTC
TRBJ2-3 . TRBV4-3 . CASSQVHEDTQYF TGCGCCAGCAGCCAGGTCCACGAAGATACGCAGTATTTT
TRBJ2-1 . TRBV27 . CASTRDGGVNEQFF TGTGCCAGCACCCGGGACGGAGGTGTCAATGAGCAGTTCTTC
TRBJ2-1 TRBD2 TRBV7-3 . CASSLSGGNEQFF TGTGCCAGCAGCTTAAGCGGGGGGAATGAGCAGTTCTTC
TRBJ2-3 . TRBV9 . CASSVDGSSTDTQYF TGTGCCAGCAGCGTAGACGGGTCTAGCACAGATACGCAGTATTTT
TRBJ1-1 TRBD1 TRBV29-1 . CSVEGGAGTEAFF TGCAGCGTGGAAGGGGGCGCAGGCACTGAAGCTTTCTTT
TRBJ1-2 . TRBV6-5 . CASSYSGWAGKGYTF TGTGCCAGCAGTTACTCAGGGTGGGCAGGGAAAGGCTACACCTTC
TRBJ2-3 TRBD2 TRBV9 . CASSVDRASGRSDTQYF TGTGCCAGCAGCGTAGATCGTGCTAGCGGGAGGTCAGATACGCAGTATTTT
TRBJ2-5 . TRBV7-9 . CATGLQETQYF TGTGCCACGGGACTTCAAGAGACCCAGTACTTC
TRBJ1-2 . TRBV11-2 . CASSSEMGVYGYTF TGTGCCAGCAGCTCTGAAATGGGGGTCTATGGCTACACCTTC